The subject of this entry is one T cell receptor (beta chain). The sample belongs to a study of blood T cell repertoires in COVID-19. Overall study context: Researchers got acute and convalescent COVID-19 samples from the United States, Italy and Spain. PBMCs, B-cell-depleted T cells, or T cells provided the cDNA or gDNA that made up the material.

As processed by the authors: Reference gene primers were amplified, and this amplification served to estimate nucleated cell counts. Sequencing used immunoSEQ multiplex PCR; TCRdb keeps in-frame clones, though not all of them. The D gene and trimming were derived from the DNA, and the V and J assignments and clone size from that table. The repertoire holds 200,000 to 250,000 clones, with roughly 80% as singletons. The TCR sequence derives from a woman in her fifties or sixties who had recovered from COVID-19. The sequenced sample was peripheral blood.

CDR3 in amino acids: CASSQEVGGYQPQHF. DNA for the CDR3: TGCGCCAGCAGCCAAGAAGTGGGGGGATATCAGCCCCAGCATTTT. The chain employs TRBV4-3 and TRBJ1-5, with a weak D call TRBD1 (5 bases). Per the germline V gene, CDR1 is LGHNA and CDR2 is YSLEER. Trimming removed 0 bases from V and 5 bases from J, with 11 bases in between. The CDR3 spans 15 residues.